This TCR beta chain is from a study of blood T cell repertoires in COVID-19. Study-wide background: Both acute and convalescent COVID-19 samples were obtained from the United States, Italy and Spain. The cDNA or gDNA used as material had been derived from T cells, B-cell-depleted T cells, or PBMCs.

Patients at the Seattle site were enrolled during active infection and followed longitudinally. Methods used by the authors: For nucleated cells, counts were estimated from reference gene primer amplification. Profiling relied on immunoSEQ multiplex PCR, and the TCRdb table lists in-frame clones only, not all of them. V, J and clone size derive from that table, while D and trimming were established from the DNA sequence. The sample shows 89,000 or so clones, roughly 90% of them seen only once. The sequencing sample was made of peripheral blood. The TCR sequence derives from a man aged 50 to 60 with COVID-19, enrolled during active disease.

The CDR3 sequence is CSVVDGLAGRQETQYF. The CDR3 coding sequence is TGCAGCGTTGTGGACGGACTAGCGGGCCGACAAGAGACCCAGTACTTC. This chain joins TRBV29-1 and TRBJ2-5; 11 bases fit TRBD2. With 4 bases clipped from V and 2 bases from J, the junction kept 9 bases outside the gene matches. Per germline, CDR1 SQVTM and CDR2 ANQGSEA. The CDR3 sequence is 16 residues long.